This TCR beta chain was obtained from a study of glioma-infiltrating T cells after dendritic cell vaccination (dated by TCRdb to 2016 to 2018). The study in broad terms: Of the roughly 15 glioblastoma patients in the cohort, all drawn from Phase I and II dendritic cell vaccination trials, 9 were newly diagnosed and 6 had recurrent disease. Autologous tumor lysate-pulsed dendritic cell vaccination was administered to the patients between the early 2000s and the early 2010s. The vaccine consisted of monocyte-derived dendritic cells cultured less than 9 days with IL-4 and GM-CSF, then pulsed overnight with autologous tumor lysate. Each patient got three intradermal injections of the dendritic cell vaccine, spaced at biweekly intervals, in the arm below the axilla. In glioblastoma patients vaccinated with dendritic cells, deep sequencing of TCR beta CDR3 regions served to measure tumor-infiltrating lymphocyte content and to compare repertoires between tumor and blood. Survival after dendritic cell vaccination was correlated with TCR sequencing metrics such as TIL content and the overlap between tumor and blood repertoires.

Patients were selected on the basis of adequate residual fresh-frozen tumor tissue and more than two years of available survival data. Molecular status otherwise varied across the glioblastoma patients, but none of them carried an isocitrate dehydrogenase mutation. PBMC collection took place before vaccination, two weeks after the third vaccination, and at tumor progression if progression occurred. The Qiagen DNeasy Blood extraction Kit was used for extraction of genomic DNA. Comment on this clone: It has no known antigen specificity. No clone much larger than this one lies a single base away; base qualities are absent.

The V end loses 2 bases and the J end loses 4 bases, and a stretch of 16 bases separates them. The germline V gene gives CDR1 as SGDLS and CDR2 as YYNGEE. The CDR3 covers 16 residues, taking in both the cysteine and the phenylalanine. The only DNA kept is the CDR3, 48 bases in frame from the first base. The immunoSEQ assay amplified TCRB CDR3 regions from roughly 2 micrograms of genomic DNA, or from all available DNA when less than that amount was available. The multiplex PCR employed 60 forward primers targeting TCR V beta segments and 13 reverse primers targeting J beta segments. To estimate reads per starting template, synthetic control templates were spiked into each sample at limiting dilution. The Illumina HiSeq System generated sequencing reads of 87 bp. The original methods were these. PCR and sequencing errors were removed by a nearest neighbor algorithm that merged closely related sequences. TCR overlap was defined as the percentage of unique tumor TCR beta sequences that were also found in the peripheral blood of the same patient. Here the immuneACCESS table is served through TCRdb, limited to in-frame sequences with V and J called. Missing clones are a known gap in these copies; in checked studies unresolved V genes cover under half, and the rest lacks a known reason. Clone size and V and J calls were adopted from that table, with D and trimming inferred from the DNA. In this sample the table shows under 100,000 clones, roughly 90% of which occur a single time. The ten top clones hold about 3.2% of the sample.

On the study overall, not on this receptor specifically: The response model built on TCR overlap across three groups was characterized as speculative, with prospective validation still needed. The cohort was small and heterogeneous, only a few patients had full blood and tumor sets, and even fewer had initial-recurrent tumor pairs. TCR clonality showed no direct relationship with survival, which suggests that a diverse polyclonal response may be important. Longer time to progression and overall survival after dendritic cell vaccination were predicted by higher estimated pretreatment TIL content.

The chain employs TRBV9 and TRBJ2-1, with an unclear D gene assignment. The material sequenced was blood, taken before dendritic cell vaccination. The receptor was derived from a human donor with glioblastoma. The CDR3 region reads CASSVSEERSYNEQFF. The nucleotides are TGTGCCAGCAGCGTCTCCGAGGAACGGTCTTACAATGAGCAGTTCTTC.